A selection of T cell receptor beta chains follows, all from one sample in a study of OX40 agonist ivuxolimab in advanced cancers. Only in-frame clones appear in the TCRdb table, and some are missing; sequencing was by immunoSEQ multiplex PCR. The data show nearly 25,000 clones, roughly 80% seen once. The input for sequencing was CD4+ or CD8+ T cells sorted from blood, taken in a trial of the OX40 agonist ivuxolimab. These receptors came from an adult with an advanced solid tumor such as melanoma, head and neck, liver or kidney cancer. Both conserved end residues are part of each CDR3. A D gene is named only where the DNA matches it firmly. Expanded clones are given a class, and other clones once, few, many or no size at all.

j_call: TRBJ2-5; clone_size: -; d_call: TRBD2; v_call: TRBV27; cdr3_nt: TGTGCCAGCAGGCTAGCGGGGGGCCACCAAGAGACCCAGTACTTC; cdr3_aa: CASRLAGGHQETQYF
j_call: TRBJ1-1; clone_size: -; d_call: TRBD1; v_call: TRBV5-1; cdr3_nt: TGCGCCAGCAGCCCGACAGGGGAGGAATGGACTGAAGCTTTCTTT; cdr3_aa: CASSPTGEEWTEAFF
j_call: TRBJ2-7; clone_size: -; d_call: -; v_call: TRBV7-2; cdr3_nt: TGTGCCAGCAGCTCCCGCCGAGGGGCCTACGAGCAGTACTTC; cdr3_aa: CASSSRRGAYEQYF
j_call: TRBJ2-7; clone_size: -; d_call: -; v_call: TRBV5-1; cdr3_nt: TGCGCCAGCAGACGGACGGACTACGAGCAGTACTTC; cdr3_aa: CASRRTDYEQYF
j_call: TRBJ1-2; clone_size: -; d_call: -; v_call: TRBV29-1; cdr3_nt: TGCAGCGTTGTACAGGGTTTAGTGAACTATGGCTACACCTTC; cdr3_aa: CSVVQGLVNYGYTF
j_call: TRBJ2-3; clone_size: -; d_call: TRBD2; v_call: TRBV30; cdr3_nt: TGTGCCTGGAGTTTAGCGGGGGGCACAGATACGCAGTATTTT; cdr3_aa: CAWSLAGGTDTQYF
j_call: TRBJ2-5; clone_size: -; d_call: -; v_call: TRBV27; cdr3_nt: TGTGCCAGCAGTTGGGGCAGGGGCTTGGTCCAACCTCTGTACCAAGAGACCCAGTACTTC; cdr3_aa: CASSWGRGLVQPLYQETQYF
j_call: TRBJ1-5; clone_size: -; d_call: -; v_call: TRBV2; cdr3_nt: TGTGCCAGCAGTCCAGCCGTTAATCAGCCCCAGCATTTT; cdr3_aa: CASSPAVNQPQHF
j_call: TRBJ2-7; clone_size: -; d_call: TRBD2; v_call: TRBV30; cdr3_nt: TGTGCCTGGAACGCGGGGGGATCCTCCTACGAGCAGTACTTC; cdr3_aa: CAWNAGGSSYEQYF
j_call: TRBJ2-7; clone_size: -; d_call: TRBD1; v_call: TRBV5-6; cdr3_nt: TGTGCCAGCAGCCAACGTTGGGGACAGCTGTCCTACGAGCAGTACTTC; cdr3_aa: CASSQRWGQLSYEQYF
j_call: TRBJ2-7; clone_size: -; d_call: -; v_call: TRBV19; cdr3_nt: TGTGCCAGTAGTATCTTCCCCGGCTACGAGCAGTACTTC; cdr3_aa: CASSIFPGYEQYF
j_call: TRBJ1-3; clone_size: few; d_call: -; v_call: TRBV11-2; cdr3_nt: TGTGCCAGCAGCTTAGGATCCCTTGGGGGAAACACCATATATTTT; cdr3_aa: CASSLGSLGGNTIYF
j_call: TRBJ1-2; clone_size: -; d_call: TRBD1; v_call: TRBV6-4; cdr3_nt: TGTGCCAGCAGTGAATCCGGGACAGGGGGCTATGGCTACACCTTC; cdr3_aa: CASSESGTGGYGYTF
j_call: TRBJ1-2; clone_size: -; d_call: TRBD1; v_call: TRBV27; cdr3_nt: TGTGCCAGCACCGCCACCCCGGACAGGGTAGGCTATGGCTACACCTTC; cdr3_aa: CASTATPDRVGYGYTF
j_call: TRBJ2-1; clone_size: once; d_call: TRBD2; v_call: TRBV5-1; cdr3_nt: TGCGCCAGCAAGGAGGGGACTAGCGGGGTGGGGCAGTTCTTC; cdr3_aa: CASKEGTSGVGQFF
j_call: TRBJ1-5; clone_size: -; d_call: TRBD1; v_call: TRBV6-6; cdr3_nt: TGTGCCAGTTGGCCGACAGGGGAAAATCAGCCCCAGCATTTT; cdr3_aa: CASWPTGENQPQHF
j_call: TRBJ2-7; clone_size: -; d_call: -; v_call: TRBV30; cdr3_nt: TGTGCCTGGAGTGTAGGTCAGGGAGAGGGCGAGCAGTACTTC; cdr3_aa: CAWSVGQGEGEQYF
j_call: TRBJ2-7; clone_size: -; d_call: TRBD1; v_call: TRBV29-1; cdr3_nt: TGCAGCGCAGGACAGGGTTCCTCCTACGAGCAGTACTTC; cdr3_aa: CSAGQGSSYEQYF
j_call: TRBJ1-6; clone_size: few; d_call: TRBD1; v_call: TRBV2; cdr3_nt: TGTGCCAGCAGTGTTGGGCCGGGACAGCCGAATTCACCCCTCCACTTT; cdr3_aa: CASSVGPGQPNSPLHF
j_call: TRBJ2-3; clone_size: -; d_call: -; v_call: TRBV7-9; cdr3_nt: TGTGCCAGCAGCCCAGCCCGGACAGCCCCGAGCACAGATACGCAGTATTTT; cdr3_aa: CASSPARTAPSTDTQYF
j_call: TRBJ1-6; clone_size: few; d_call: -; v_call: TRBV4-1; cdr3_nt: TGCGCCAGCAGCTACTCAGCCGAGGGTTTAGGCGATTCACCCCTCCACTTT; cdr3_aa: CASSYSAEGLGDSPLHF
j_call: TRBJ1-5; clone_size: -; d_call: TRBD1; v_call: TRBV29-1; cdr3_nt: TGCAGCGCCGCCACAGGGGGCGGTCAGCCCCAGCATTTT; cdr3_aa: CSAATGGGQPQHF
j_call: TRBJ1-2; clone_size: -; d_call: -; v_call: TRBV7-9; cdr3_nt: TGTGCCAGCAGCTTAGGCTGGGAAGAGTCCTTC; cdr3_aa: CASSLGWEESF
j_call: TRBJ2-7; clone_size: -; d_call: TRBD2; v_call: TRBV10-3; cdr3_nt: TGTGCCATCAACCCATCCGGGACTACCACCGCCGAGCAGTACTTC; cdr3_aa: CAINPSGTTTAEQYF
j_call: TRBJ2-1; clone_size: -; d_call: -; v_call: TRBV19; cdr3_nt: TGTGCCAGTAGTATCTCTTGGACGGCCGGGCAGTTCTTC; cdr3_aa: CASSISWTAGQFF
j_call: TRBJ2-6; clone_size: -; d_call: -; v_call: TRBV6-5; cdr3_nt: TGTGCCAGCAGTTCGTGGCGTGCGTTCGGGGCCAACGTCCTGACTTTC; cdr3_aa: CASSSWRAFGANVLTF